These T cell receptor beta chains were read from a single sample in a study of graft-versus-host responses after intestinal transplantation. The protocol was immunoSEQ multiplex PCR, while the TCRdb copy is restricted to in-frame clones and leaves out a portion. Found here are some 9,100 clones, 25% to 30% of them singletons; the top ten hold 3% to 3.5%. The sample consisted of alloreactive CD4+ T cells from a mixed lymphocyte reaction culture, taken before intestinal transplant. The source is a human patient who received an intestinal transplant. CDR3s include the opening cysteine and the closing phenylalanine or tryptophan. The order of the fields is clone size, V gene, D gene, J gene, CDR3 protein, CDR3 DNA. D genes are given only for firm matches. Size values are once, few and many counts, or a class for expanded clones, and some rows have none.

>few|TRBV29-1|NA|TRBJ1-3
CSVQTGNTIYF
TGCAGCGTTCAAACAGGAAACACCATATATTTT
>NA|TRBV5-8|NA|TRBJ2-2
CASSGNMRDLTGELFF
TGTGCCAGCAGCGGCAACATGCGGGATTTAACCGGGGAGCTGTTTTTT
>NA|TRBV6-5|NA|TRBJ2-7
CASSYSVEQYF
TGTGCCAGCAGTTACTCGGTTGAGCAGTACTTC
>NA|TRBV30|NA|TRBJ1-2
CAWSVRQRAVGYGYTF
TGTGCCTGGAGTGTACGGCAGAGGGCGGTCGGGTATGGCTACACCTTC
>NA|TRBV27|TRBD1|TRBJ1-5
CASSFGTGLNQPQHF
TGTGCCAGCAGTTTCGGGACAGGGCTTAATCAGCCCCAGCATTTT
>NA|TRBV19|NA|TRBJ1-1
CASSMGGNTEAFF
TGTGCCAGTAGTATGGGAGGGAACACTGAAGCTTTCTTT
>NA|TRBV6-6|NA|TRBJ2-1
CASSYSAGYEQFF
TGTGCCAGCAGTTACTCCGCCGGCTATGAGCAGTTCTTC
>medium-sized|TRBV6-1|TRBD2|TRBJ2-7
CASSEALPGGSFYEQYF
TGTGCCAGCAGTGAAGCGCTTCCGGGGGGAAGCTTCTACGAGCAGTACTTC
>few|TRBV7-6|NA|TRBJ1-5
CASSFAVNQPQHF
TGTGCCAGCAGCTTTGCCGTCAATCAGCCCCAGCATTTT
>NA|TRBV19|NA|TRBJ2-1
CASSKDYNEQFF
TGTGCCAGTAGTAAGGACTACAATGAGCAGTTCTTC
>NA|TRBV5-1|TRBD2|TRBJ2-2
CASSSTPSGIYTGELFF
TGCGCCAGCAGCTCGACTCCAAGCGGGATTTACACCGGGGAGCTGTTTTTT
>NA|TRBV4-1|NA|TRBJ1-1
CASSLQGNTEAFF
TGCGCCAGCAGCCTGCAGGGGAACACTGAAGCTTTCTTT
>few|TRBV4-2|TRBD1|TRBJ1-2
CASSLQGANGYTF
TGTGCCAGCAGCTTGCAGGGGGCGAATGGCTACACCTTC
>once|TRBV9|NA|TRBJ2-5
CASSVGGDLLETQYF
TGTGCCAGCAGCGTAGGAGGGGATCTTTTAGAGACCCAGTACTTC
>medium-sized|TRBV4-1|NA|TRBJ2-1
CASSQVGDSNEQFF
TGCGCCAGCAGCCAGGTCGGCGACAGCAATGAGCAGTTCTTC
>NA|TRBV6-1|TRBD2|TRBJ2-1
CASKKEREGHNEQFF
TGTGCCAGCAAGAAGGAGCGGGAGGGCCACAATGAGCAGTTCTTC
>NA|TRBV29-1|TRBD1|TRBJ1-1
CSGEGGAETEAFF
TGCAGCGGCGAAGGGGGCGCAGAAACTGAAGCTTTCTTT
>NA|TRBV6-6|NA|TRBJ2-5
CATGDHLRETQYF
TGTGCCACCGGGGACCACCTGAGAGAGACCCAGTACTTC
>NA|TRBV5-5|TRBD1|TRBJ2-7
CASSDNRGQDF
TGTGCCAGCAGCGATAACAGGGGTCAGGACTTC